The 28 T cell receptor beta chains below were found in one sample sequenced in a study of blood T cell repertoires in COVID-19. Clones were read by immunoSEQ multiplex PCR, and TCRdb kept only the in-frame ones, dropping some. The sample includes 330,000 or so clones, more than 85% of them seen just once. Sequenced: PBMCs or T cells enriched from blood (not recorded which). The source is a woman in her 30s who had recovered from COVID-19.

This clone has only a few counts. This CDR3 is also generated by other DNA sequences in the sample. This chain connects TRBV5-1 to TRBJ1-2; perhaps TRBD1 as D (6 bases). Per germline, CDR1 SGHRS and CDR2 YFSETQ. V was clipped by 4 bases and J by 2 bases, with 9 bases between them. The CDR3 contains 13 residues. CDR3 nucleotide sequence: TGCGCCAGCAGCCCTACAGGGAACTATGGCTACACCTTC. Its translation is CASSPTGNYGYTF.

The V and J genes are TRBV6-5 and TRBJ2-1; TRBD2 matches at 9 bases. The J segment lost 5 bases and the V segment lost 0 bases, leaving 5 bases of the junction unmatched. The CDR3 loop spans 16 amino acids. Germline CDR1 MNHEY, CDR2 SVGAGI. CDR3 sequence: CASSYSIRLADNEQFF. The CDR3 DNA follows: TGTGCCAGCAGTTACTCGATAAGACTAGCGGACAATGAGCAGTTCTTC.

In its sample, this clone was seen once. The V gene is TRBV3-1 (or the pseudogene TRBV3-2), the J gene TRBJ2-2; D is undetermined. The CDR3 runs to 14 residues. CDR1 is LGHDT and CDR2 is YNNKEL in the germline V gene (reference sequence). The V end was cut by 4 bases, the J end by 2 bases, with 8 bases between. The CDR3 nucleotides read TGTGCCAGCAGCCGGAGCGTAAACACCGGGGAGCTGTTTTTT. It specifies CASSRSVNTGELFF.

CDR3 sequence reads: CASSYGRQGDYGYTF. The CDR3 region has the DNA TGTGCCAGCAGCTATGGGAGACAGGGGGACTATGGCTACACCTTC. V is TRBV16 and J is TRBJ1-2, with 9 bases that match TRBD1. CDR3 size: 15 residues. Germline V gene sequence: CDR1 KGHSY, CDR2 FQNENV. V shed 5 bases, J shed 3 bases, and the junction held 7 bases outside the gene matches.

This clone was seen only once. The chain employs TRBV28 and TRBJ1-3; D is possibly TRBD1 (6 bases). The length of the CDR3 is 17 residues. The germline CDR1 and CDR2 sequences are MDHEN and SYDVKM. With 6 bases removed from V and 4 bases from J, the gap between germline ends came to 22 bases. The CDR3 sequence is CASRTPGGGMDGNTIYF. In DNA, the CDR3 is TGTGCCAGCAGAACCCCCGGTGGGGGCATGGACGGAAACACCATATATTTT.

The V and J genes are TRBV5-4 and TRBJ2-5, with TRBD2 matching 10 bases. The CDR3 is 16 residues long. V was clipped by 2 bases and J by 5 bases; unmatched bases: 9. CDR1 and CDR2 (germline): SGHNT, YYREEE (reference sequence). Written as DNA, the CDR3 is TGTGCCAGCAGCTTAAACCAATTACTAGCGGGGGAGACCCAGTACTTC. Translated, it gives CASSLNQLLAGETQYF.

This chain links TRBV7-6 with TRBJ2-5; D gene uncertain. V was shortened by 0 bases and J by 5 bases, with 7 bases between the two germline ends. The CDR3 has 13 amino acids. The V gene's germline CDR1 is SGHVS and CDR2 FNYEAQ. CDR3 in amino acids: CASSLAGMETQYF. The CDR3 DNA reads TGTGCCAGCAGCTTAGCTGGCATGGAGACCCAGTACTTC.

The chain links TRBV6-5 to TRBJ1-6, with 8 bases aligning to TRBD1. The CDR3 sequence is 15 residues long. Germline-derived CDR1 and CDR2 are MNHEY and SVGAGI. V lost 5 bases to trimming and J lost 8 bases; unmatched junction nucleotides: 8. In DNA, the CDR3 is TGTGCCAGCAGTACAGGGGGTACTCTAGATTCACCCCTCCACTTT. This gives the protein CASSTGGTLDSPLHF.

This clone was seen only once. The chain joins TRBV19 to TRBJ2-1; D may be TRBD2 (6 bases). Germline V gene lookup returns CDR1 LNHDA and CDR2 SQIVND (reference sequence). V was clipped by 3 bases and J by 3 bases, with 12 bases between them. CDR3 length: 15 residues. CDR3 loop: CASSIGGEVYNEQFF. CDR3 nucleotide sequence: TGTGCCAGTAGTATCGGGGGAGAAGTCTACAATGAGCAGTTCTTC. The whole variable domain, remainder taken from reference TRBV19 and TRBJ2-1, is DGGITQSPKYLFRKEGQNVTLSCEQNLNHDAMYWYRQDPGQGLRLIYYSQIVNDFQKGDIAEGYSVSREKKESFPLTVTSAQKNPTAFYLCASSIGGEVYNEQFFGPGTRLTVL.

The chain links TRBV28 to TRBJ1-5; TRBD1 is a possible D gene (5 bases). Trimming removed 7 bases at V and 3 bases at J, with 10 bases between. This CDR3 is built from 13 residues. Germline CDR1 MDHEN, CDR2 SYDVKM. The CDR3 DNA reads TGTGCCAGCAACCTACAGGACAATCAGCCCCAGCATTTT. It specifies CASNLQDNQPQHF.

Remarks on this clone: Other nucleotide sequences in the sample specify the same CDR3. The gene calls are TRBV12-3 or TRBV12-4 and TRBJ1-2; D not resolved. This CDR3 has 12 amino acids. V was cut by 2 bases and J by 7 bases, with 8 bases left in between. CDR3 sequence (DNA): TGTGCCAGCAGTTTATCGCGCGGTGGCTACACCTTC. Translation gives CASSLSRGGYTF.

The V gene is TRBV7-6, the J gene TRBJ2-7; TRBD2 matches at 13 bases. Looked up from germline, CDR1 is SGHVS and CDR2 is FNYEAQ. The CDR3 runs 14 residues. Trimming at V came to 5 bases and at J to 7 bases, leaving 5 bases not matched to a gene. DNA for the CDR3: TGTGCCAGCAGCGGACTAGCGGGAGAAGGTGAGCAGTACTTC. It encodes CASSGLAGEGEQYF.

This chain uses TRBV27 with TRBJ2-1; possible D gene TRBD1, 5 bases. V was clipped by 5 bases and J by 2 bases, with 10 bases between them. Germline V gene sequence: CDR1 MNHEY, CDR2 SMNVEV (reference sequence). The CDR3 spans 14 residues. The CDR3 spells CASSRGGAYNEQFF. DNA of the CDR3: TGTGCCAGCAGTAGGGGCGGCGCCTACAATGAGCAGTTCTTC.

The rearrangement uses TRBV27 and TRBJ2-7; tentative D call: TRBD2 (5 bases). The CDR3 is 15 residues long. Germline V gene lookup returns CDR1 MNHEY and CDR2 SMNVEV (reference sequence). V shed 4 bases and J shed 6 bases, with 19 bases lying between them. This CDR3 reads CASSSISSSPGEQYF. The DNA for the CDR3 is TGTGCCAGCAGTTCTATTTCTTCTAGCCCAGGCGAGCAGTACTTC.

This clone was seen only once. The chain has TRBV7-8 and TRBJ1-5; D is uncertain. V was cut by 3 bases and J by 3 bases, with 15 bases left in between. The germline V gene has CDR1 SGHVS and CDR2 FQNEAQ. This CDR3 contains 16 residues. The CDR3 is CASSLGVGTINQPQHF. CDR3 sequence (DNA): TGTGCCAGCAGCTTGGGCGTGGGCACCATCAATCAGCCCCAGCATTTT.

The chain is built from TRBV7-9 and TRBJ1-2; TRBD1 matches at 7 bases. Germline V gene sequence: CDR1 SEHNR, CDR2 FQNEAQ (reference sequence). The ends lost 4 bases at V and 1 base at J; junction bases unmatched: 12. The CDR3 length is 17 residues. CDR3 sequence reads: CASSSLSAGQNNYGYTF. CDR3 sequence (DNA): TGTGCCAGCAGCTCATTATCCGCGGGACAGAATAACTATGGCTACACCTTC.

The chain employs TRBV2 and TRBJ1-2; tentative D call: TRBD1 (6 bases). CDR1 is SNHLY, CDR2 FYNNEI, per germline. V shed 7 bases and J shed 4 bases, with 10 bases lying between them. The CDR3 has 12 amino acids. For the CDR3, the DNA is TGTGCCAGCATCGACAGGCGCTATGGCTACACCTTC. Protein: CASIDRRYGYTF.

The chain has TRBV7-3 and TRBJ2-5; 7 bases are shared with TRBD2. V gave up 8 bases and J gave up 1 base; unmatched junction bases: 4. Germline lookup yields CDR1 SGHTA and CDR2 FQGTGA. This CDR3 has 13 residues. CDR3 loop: CASGGSPQETQYF. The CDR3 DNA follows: TGTGCCAGCGGCGGGAGCCCCCAAGAGACCCAGTACTTC.

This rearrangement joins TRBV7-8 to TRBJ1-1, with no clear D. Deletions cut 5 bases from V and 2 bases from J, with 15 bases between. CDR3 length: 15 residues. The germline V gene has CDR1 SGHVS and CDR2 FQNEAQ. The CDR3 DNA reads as TGTGCCAGCAGCAACCCCGCGTCGGGTAACACTGAAGCTTTCTTT. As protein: CASSNPASGNTEAFF.

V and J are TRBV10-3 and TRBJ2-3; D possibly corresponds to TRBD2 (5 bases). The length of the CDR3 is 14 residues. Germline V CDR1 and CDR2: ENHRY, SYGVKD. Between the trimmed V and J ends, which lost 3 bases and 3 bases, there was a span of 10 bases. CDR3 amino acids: CAISDGLLTDTQYF. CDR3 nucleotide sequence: TGTGCCATCAGTGATGGACTTCTGACAGATACGCAGTATTTT.

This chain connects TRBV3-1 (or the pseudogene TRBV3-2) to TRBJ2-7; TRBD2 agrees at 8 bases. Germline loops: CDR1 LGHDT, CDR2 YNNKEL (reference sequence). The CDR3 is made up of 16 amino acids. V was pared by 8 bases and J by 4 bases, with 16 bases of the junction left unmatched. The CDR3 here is CASSPPRLARPYEQYF. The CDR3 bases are TGTGCCAGCTCCCCCCCCAGACTAGCGCGACCGTACGAGCAGTACTTC.

CDR3 in amino acids: CASSDHPPDTQYF. As DNA, the CDR3 is TGTGCCAGCAGTGACCATCCCCCAGATACGCAGTATTTT. The chain is built from TRBV2 and TRBJ2-3, with unresolved D. The CDR3 runs 13 residues. Trimming took off 3 bases at V and 4 bases at J, with 8 bases between the two ends. The germline V gene has CDR1 SNHLY and CDR2 FYNNEI.

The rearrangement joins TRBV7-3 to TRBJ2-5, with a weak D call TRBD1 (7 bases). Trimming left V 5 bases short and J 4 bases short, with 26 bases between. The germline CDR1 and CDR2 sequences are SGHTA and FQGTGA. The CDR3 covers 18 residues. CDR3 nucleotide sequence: TGTGCCAGCAGCCCCCTGGGGGGACAGATTAGGACAGGAGAGACCCAGTACTTC. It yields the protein CASSPLGGQIRTGETQYF.

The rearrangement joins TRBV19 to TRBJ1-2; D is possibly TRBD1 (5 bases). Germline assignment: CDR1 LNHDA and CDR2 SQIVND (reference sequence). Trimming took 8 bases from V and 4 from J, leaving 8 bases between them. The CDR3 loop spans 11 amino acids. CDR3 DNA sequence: TGTGCCAGTTCCAGGGTCTATGGCTACACCTTC. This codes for CASSRVYGYTF.

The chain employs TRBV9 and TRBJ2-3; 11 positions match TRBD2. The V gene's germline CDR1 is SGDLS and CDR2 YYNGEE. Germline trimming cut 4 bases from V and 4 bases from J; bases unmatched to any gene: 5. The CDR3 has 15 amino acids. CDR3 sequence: CASSLAGGLADTQYF. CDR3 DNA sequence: TGTGCCAGCAGCTTAGCGGGGGGGCTTGCAGATACGCAGTATTTT.

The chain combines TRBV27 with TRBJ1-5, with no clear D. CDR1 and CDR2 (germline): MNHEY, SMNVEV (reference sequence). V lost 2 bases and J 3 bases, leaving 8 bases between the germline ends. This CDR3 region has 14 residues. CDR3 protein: CASSLQASNQPQHF. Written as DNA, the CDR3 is TGTGCCAGCAGTTTACAGGCATCCAATCAGCCCCAGCATTTT.

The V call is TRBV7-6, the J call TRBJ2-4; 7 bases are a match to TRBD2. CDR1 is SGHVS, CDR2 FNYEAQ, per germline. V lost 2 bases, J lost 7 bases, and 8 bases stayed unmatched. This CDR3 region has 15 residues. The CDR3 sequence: CASSLSGGTQNIQYF. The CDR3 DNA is TGTGCCAGCAGCTTATCGGGAGGAACTCAGAACATTCAGTACTTC. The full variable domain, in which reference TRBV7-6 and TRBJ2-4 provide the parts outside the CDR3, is GAGVSQSPRYKVTKRGQDVALRCDPISGHVSLYWYRQALGQGPEFLTYFNYEAQQDKSGLPNDRFSAERPEGSISTLTIQRTEQRDSAMYRCASSLSGGTQNIQYFGAGTRLSVL.

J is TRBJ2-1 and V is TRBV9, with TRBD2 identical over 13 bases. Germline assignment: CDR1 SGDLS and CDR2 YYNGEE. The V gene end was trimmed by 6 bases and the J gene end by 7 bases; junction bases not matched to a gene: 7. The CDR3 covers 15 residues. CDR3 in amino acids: CASTQGLAGVNEQFF. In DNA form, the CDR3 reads TGTGCCAGCACTCAAGGACTAGCGGGGGTAAATGAGCAGTTCTTC.